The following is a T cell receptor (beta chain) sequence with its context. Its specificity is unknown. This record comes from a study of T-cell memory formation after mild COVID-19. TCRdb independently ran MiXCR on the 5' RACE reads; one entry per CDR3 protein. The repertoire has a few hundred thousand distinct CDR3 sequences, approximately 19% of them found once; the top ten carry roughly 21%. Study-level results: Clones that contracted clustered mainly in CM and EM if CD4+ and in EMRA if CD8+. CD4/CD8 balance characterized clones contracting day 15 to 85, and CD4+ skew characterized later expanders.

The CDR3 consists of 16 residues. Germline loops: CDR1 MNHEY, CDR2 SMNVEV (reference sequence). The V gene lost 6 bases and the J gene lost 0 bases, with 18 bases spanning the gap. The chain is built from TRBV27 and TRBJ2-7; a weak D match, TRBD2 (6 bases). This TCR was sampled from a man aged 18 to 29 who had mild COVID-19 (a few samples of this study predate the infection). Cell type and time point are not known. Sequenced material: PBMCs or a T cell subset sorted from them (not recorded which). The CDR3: CASSSLLEGNSYEQYF. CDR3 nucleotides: TGTGCCAGCAGCTCTCTGTTGGAGGGAAACTCCTACGAGCAGTACTTC.